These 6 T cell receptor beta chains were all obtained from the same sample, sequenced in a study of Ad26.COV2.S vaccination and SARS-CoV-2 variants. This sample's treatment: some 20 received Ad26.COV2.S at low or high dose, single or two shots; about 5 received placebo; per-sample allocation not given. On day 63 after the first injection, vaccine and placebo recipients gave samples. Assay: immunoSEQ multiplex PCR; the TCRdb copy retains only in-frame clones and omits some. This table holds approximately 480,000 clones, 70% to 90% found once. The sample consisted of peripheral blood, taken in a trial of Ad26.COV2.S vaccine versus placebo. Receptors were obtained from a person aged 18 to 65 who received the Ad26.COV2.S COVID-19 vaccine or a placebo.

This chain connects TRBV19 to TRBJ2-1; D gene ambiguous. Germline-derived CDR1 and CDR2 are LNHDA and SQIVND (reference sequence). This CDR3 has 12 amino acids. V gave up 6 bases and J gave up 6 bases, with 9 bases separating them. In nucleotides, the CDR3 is TGTGCCAGTAGGGAAGGCTCCAATGAGCAGTTCTTC. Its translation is CASREGSNEQFF.

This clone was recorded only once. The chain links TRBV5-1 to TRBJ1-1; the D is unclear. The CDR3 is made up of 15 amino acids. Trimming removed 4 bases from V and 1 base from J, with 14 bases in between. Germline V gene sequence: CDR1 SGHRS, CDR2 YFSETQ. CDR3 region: CASSPGSGTNTEAFF. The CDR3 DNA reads TGCGCCAGCAGCCCGGGTTCAGGTACGAACACTGAAGCTTTCTTT.

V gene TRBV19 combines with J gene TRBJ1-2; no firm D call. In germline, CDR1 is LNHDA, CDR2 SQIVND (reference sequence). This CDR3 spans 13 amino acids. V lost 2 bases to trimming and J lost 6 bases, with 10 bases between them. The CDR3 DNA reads TGTGCCAGTAGTATATCAGGCGATAATGGCTACACCTTC. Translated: CASSISGDNGYTF.

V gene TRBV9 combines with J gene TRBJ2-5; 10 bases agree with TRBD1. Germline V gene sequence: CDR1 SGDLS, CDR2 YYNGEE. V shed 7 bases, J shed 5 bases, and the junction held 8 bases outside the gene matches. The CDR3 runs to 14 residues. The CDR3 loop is CASGPTGGIETQYF. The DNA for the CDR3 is TGTGCCAGCGGACCGACAGGGGGCATCGAGACCCAGTACTTC.

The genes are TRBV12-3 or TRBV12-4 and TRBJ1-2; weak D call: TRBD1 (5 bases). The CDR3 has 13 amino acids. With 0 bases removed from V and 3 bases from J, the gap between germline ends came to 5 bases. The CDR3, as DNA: TGTGCCAGCAGTTTAGCGGGACACTATGGCTACACCTTC. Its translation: CASSLAGHYGYTF.

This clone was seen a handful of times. CDR3 loop: CASSQASGGELFF. In DNA form, the CDR3 reads TGTGCCAGCAGCCAAGCGAGTGGAGGGGAGCTGTTTTTT. This chain connects TRBV14 to TRBJ2-2, with unresolved D. Trimming pared 1 base from V and 8 bases from J, leaving 8 bases between. The CDR3 consists of 13 residues. Per germline, CDR1 SGHDN and CDR2 FVKESK. Full variable domain (outside the CDR3, taken from reference TRBV14 and TRBJ2-2): EAGVTQFPSHSVIEKGQTVTLRCDPISGHDNLYWYRRVMGKEIKFLLHFVKESKQDESGMPNNRFLAERTGGTYSTLKVQPAELEDSGVYFCASSQASGGELFFGEGSRLTVL.